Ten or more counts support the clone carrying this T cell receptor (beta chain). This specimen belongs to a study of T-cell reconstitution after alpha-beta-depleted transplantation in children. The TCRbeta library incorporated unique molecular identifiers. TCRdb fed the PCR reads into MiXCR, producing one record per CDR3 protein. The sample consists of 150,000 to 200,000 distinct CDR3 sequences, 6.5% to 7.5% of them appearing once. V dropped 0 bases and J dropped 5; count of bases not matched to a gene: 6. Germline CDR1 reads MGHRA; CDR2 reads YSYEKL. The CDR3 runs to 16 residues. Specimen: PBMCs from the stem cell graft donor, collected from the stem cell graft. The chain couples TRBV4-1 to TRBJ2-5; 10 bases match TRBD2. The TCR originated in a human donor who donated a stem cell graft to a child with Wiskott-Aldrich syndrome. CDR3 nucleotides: TGCGCCAGCAGCCAAGATCCGACTAGCGGGTGGGAGACCCAGTACTTC. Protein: CASSQDPTSGWETQYF.